This entry describes one T cell receptor (beta chain). Its antigen is as yet unknown. The data derive from a study of T-cell memory formation after mild COVID-19. Broader study findings: In second-wave clones peaking day 37, SARS-CoV-2 specificity remained unconfirmed.

MiXCR, run by TCRdb on the 5' RACE reads, gives a single entry per CDR3 protein. The sample contains some 310,000 distinct CDR3 sequences, 20% to 25% of which appear only once. This CDR3 is 14 amino acids long. Germline V gene sequence: CDR1 SGHTA, CDR2 FQGNSA. The V and J ends lost 5 bases and 8 bases, in that order; junction bases with no gene match: 6. The sequence was obtained from a man younger than 35 who had mild COVID-19 (a few samples of this study predate the infection). Cell type and time point are not known. Sequenced sample: PBMCs or a T cell subset sorted from them (not recorded which). The V gene is TRBV7-2, the J gene TRBJ2-1, with TRBD1 identical over 10 bases. CDR3: CASSPRQGADEQFF. CDR3 bases: TGTGCCAGCAGCCCGAGACAGGGGGCGGATGAGCAGTTCTTC.